Sequencing of this T cell receptor (beta chain) was carried out in a study of blood T cell repertoires in COVID-19. Study background: T cells, B-cell-depleted T cells, or PBMCs supplied cDNA or gDNA.

The CDR3 is made up of 14 amino acids. Germline V gene data show CDR1 as SGHRS and CDR2 as YFSETQ. The germline V and J ends were trimmed by 0 bases and 0 bases, with 4 bases remaining between them. Authors' data handling: Researchers report that nucleated cell counts were estimated from reference gene primer amplification. Using immunoSEQ multiplex PCR, the repertoire was profiled, and TCRdb retains in-frame clones only, with some absent. Clone size and V and J calls were adopted from that table, with D and trimming inferred from the DNA. The sample lists just under 250,000 clones, roughly 91% occurring once. Residents of about two dozen US areas, aged about 18 to 95 years, made up the participants.

The rearrangement joins TRBV5-1 to TRBJ1-5; no clear D gene. The receptor was isolated from a woman aged 25 to 39 who had recovered from COVID-19. The sample taken for sequencing was PBMCs or T cells enriched from blood (not recorded which). CDR3 nucleotides: TGCGCCAGCAGCTTGGGGAGTAGCAATCAGCCCCAGCATTTT. It encodes CASSLGSSNQPQHF.